This TCR beta chain was observed in a study of blood T cell repertoires in COVID-19. Turning to the study itself: Sources were T cells, B-cell-depleted T cells, or PBMCs; the material itself was cDNA or gDNA.

The table came from immunoSEQ multiplex PCR; TCRdb's copy has only in-frame clones and leaves some out. The table records under 250,000 clones, 70% to 90% of them present only once. The CDR3 has 16 residues. With 2 bases clipped from V and 7 bases from J, the junction kept 12 bases outside the gene matches. The V gene's germline CDR1 is MNHEY and CDR2 SVGEGT. The source of this sequence is a man aged 25-40 years who had recovered from COVID-19. The sequenced sample was PBMCs or T cells enriched from blood (not recorded which). V usage is TRBV6-2 or TRBV6-3 and J usage is TRBJ1-2; 8 bases agree with TRBD1. The CDR3 DNA reads as TGTGCCAGCAGTTACAGGTCCTCAGGGGGCTCCTCTGGCTACACCTTC. Its protein product is CASSYRSSGGSSGYTF.